Listed below are T cell receptor beta chains from one sample, sequenced in a study of early T cells in non-severe SARS-CoV-2 infection. TCRdb re-analysed the 5' RACE reads in MiXCR, keeping a single row per CDR3 protein. This table has some 87,000 distinct CDR3 sequences, 13% appearing once. The sequencing sample was made of whole blood. The source is an adult who was a healthcare worker with PCR-confirmed SARS-CoV-2 infection or an uninfected control (not recorded which). Each CDR3 is given with its conserved first and last residue. Fields, in order: V gene, J gene, clone size, CDR3 length, CDR3 protein. Rows may omit the clone size; those that give it use once, few, many or a size class.

v_call: TRBV29-1; j_call: TRBJ2-1; clone_size: .; cdr3_length: 14; cdr3_aa: CSVARQGDYNEQFF
v_call: TRBV9; j_call: TRBJ2-5; clone_size: many; cdr3_length: 14; cdr3_aa: CASSVGGPGGTQYF
v_call: TRBV20-1; j_call: TRBJ2-1; clone_size: .; cdr3_length: 14; cdr3_aa: CSARRDYSYNEQFF
v_call: TRBV6-6; j_call: TRBJ2-3; clone_size: .; cdr3_length: 16; cdr3_aa: CASSRGQPEGTDTQYF
v_call: TRBV11-1; j_call: TRBJ2-3; clone_size: .; cdr3_length: 18; cdr3_aa: CASSFYNGLADCTDTQYF
v_call: TRBV20-1; j_call: TRBJ2-7; clone_size: .; cdr3_length: 15; cdr3_aa: CSARAGTDVSYEQYF
v_call: TRBV28; j_call: TRBJ1-6; clone_size: once; cdr3_length: 15; cdr3_aa: CASSPSGQYNSPLHF
v_call: TRBV29-1; j_call: TRBJ1-1; clone_size: many; cdr3_length: 15; cdr3_aa: CSVEDRRSMNTEAFF
v_call: TRBV6-5; j_call: TRBJ1-5; clone_size: .; cdr3_length: 16; cdr3_aa: CASSYRAGTRNQPQHF
v_call: TRBV29-1; j_call: TRBJ1-4; clone_size: .; cdr3_length: 13; cdr3_aa: CSVLVETNEKLFF
v_call: TRBV7-6; j_call: TRBJ2-7; clone_size: .; cdr3_length: 16; cdr3_aa: CASSSSPGGFTYEQYF
v_call: TRBV11-2; j_call: TRBJ2-5; clone_size: many; cdr3_length: 15; cdr3_aa: CASSPPGSLQETQYF
v_call: TRBV20-1; j_call: TRBJ1-2; clone_size: many; cdr3_length: 12; cdr3_aa: CSARQPNYGYTF
v_call: TRBV21-1; j_call: TRBJ1-4; clone_size: .; cdr3_length: 18; cdr3_aa: CASSKRGTSVATNEKLFF
v_call: TRBV11-2; j_call: TRBJ1-1; clone_size: .; cdr3_length: 11; cdr3_aa: CASSSLLEAFF
v_call: TRBV7-7; j_call: TRBJ2-3; clone_size: many; cdr3_length: 13; cdr3_aa: CAIKRDSTDTQYF
v_call: TRBV2; j_call: TRBJ2-2; clone_size: many; cdr3_length: 16; cdr3_aa: CASSVAKHRGVGELFF
v_call: TRBV12-5; j_call: TRBJ2-1; clone_size: .; cdr3_length: 16; cdr3_aa: CASGSIGTSFSNEQFF
v_call: TRBV5-1; j_call: TRBJ2-2; clone_size: .; cdr3_length: 14; cdr3_aa: CASSTTMNTGELFF
v_call: TRBV7-2; j_call: TRBJ2-7; clone_size: many; cdr3_length: 13; cdr3_aa: CASSLVAGVEQYF
v_call: TRBV5-1; j_call: TRBJ2-3; clone_size: few; cdr3_length: 17; cdr3_aa: CASSLGTSGASTDTQYF
v_call: TRBV19; j_call: TRBJ2-1; clone_size: few; cdr3_length: 13; cdr3_aa: CASSRTWEDEQFF
v_call: TRBV7-9; j_call: TRBJ2-1; clone_size: many; cdr3_length: 17; cdr3_aa: CASSLVPFGQGVYEQFF
v_call: TRBV12-3/TRBV12-4; j_call: TRBJ2-1; clone_size: few; cdr3_length: 13; cdr3_aa: CASRVSVYNEQFF
v_call: TRBV6-2/TRBV6-3; j_call: TRBJ2-1; clone_size: many; cdr3_length: 11; cdr3_aa: CASSWGNEQFF
v_call: TRBV10-3; j_call: TRBJ2-5; clone_size: few; cdr3_length: 12; cdr3_aa: CAISESQETQYF
v_call: TRBV5-1; j_call: TRBJ2-1; clone_size: .; cdr3_length: 16; cdr3_aa: CASSWRAGRSYNEQFF
v_call: TRBV5-5; j_call: TRBJ2-7; clone_size: few; cdr3_length: 14; cdr3_aa: CASSPYTVVYEQYF
v_call: TRBV7-2; j_call: TRBJ2-3; clone_size: .; cdr3_length: 18; cdr3_aa: CASSQLYGGGVNTDTQYF
v_call: TRBV13; j_call: TRBJ2-7; clone_size: .; cdr3_length: 14; cdr3_aa: CASSPTSGSYEQYF
v_call: TRBV7-9; j_call: TRBJ2-2; clone_size: few; cdr3_length: 15; cdr3_aa: CASSLAGGLTGELFF
v_call: TRBV24-1; j_call: TRBJ2-2; clone_size: many; cdr3_length: 13; cdr3_aa: CATSDSRREELFF
v_call: TRBV11-2; j_call: TRBJ1-2; clone_size: many; cdr3_length: 16; cdr3_aa: CASSVSGTYRLGGYTF
v_call: TRBV7-8; j_call: TRBJ2-7; clone_size: many; cdr3_length: 14; cdr3_aa: CASSQAGGAPEQYF
v_call: TRBV6-5; j_call: TRBJ1-4; clone_size: few; cdr3_length: 13; cdr3_aa: CASSYSGAEKLFF
v_call: TRBV5-1; j_call: TRBJ2-3; clone_size: many; cdr3_length: 14; cdr3_aa: CASSLAPRTDTQYF
v_call: TRBV6-4; j_call: TRBJ2-3; clone_size: many; cdr3_length: 13; cdr3_aa: CASSGADTDTQYF
v_call: TRBV20-1; j_call: TRBJ2-1; clone_size: many; cdr3_length: 16; cdr3_aa: CSARLGLALSHNEQFF
v_call: TRBV15; j_call: TRBJ2-2; clone_size: many; cdr3_length: 12; cdr3_aa: CATSRVTGELFF
v_call: TRBV3-1; j_call: TRBJ1-1; clone_size: many; cdr3_length: 17; cdr3_aa: CASSQDRDRVGNTEAFF
v_call: TRBV7-9; j_call: TRBJ1-4; clone_size: many; cdr3_length: 16; cdr3_aa: CASSLGRGRTNEKLFF
v_call: TRBV7-9; j_call: TRBJ2-1; clone_size: few; cdr3_length: 16; cdr3_aa: CASSSFLAGGSDEQFF
v_call: TRBV7-8; j_call: TRBJ2-7; clone_size: few; cdr3_length: 14; cdr3_aa: CASSPGLDMYEQYF
v_call: TRBV20-1; j_call: TRBJ2-5; clone_size: .; cdr3_length: 15; cdr3_aa: CSARDSGGALETQYF
v_call: TRBV7-7; j_call: TRBJ2-1; clone_size: .; cdr3_length: 16; cdr3_aa: CASSQGTSGWENEQFF
v_call: TRBV7-2; j_call: TRBJ1-1; clone_size: many; cdr3_length: 13; cdr3_aa: CASSPRHNTEAFF
v_call: TRBV4-2; j_call: TRBJ1-5; clone_size: many; cdr3_length: 15; cdr3_aa: CASSRAGQGNQPQHF
v_call: TRBV28; j_call: TRBJ1-5; clone_size: few; cdr3_length: 13; cdr3_aa: CATSVQFDQPQHF
v_call: TRBV6-5; j_call: TRBJ1-1; clone_size: many; cdr3_length: 15; cdr3_aa: CASSSIITQNTEAFF
v_call: TRBV20-1; j_call: TRBJ2-4; clone_size: many; cdr3_length: 14; cdr3_aa: CSASSGSYENIQYF
v_call: TRBV7-2; j_call: TRBJ2-1; clone_size: few; cdr3_length: 16; cdr3_aa: CASSLGTSGEGYEQFF
v_call: TRBV7-6; j_call: TRBJ2-5; clone_size: few; cdr3_length: 14; cdr3_aa: CASSLEDLGETQYF
v_call: TRBV27; j_call: TRBJ2-1; clone_size: few; cdr3_length: 14; cdr3_aa: CASRGSSSYNEQFF
v_call: TRBV7-2; j_call: TRBJ2-7; clone_size: many; cdr3_length: 14; cdr3_aa: CASGSGTNSYEQYF
v_call: TRBV18; j_call: TRBJ2-3; clone_size: few; cdr3_length: 14; cdr3_aa: CASSPSGLTDTQYF
v_call: TRBV11-2; j_call: TRBJ1-6; clone_size: many; cdr3_length: 16; cdr3_aa: CASSLRQGLVNSPLHF
v_call: TRBV7-2; j_call: TRBJ2-7; clone_size: few; cdr3_length: 17; cdr3_aa: CASSLSDWDFGSYEQYF